What follows are 8 T cell receptor beta chains derived from one specimen sequenced in a study of shared clonotypes between healthy human individuals. Naive CD8 cells comprised CD45RO-negative, CCR7-positively selected cells, excluding terminally differentiated effector memory CD45RA+ cells. Using immunoSEQ multiplex PCR, the repertoire was profiled, and TCRdb retains in-frame clones only, with some absent. The sample contains some 2.1 million clones, around 96% of which appear only once. The sequenced material came from naive CD8+ T cells sorted from blood. These receptors originate from a young man in good health.

The chain combines TRBV6-5 with TRBJ1-3; no firm D call. Germline V gene data show CDR1 as MNHEY and CDR2 as SVGAGI. The CDR3 runs 13 residues. Trimming removed 6 bases at V and 4 bases at J, with 10 bases between. The CDR3 DNA follows: TGTGCCAGCAGGGCACGCCGCGGAAACACCATATATTTT. It is translated as CASRARRGNTIYF.

The chain recombines TRBV5-1 with TRBJ1-2; no firm D call. Trimming shortened V by 2 bases and J by 4 bases, and 18 bases separated the two germline ends. This CDR3 contains 16 residues. Germline-derived CDR1 and CDR2 are SGHRS and YFSETQ. The CDR3 DNA is TGCGCCAGCAGCTTTGCTAGTGATGTTCCTACCTATGGCTACACCTTC. Translation: CASSFASDVPTYGYTF.

The chain recombines TRBV11-3 with TRBJ2-3, with TRBD2 as a possible D gene (5 bases). With 5 bases removed from V and 3 bases from J, the gap between germline ends came to 12 bases. The CDR3 spans 14 residues. Germline values: CDR1 SGHNT, CDR2 YENEEA. CDR3 sequence: CASSDGEVTDTQYF. The CDR3 DNA follows: TGTGCCAGCAGCGACGGGGAAGTTACAGATACGCAGTATTTT.

The chain links TRBV2 to TRBJ2-1; no definite D call. This CDR3 has 17 amino acids. The germline CDR1 and CDR2 sequences are SNHLY and FYNNEI. Trimming removed 0 bases at V and 4 bases at J, with 16 bases between. CDR3: CASSEAPQAPRYNEQFF. In DNA, the CDR3 is TGTGCCAGCAGTGAAGCGCCTCAGGCCCCCAGATACAATGAGCAGTTCTTC.

The V gene is TRBV6-5, the J gene TRBJ2-2; D unclear. The V end lost 6 bases, the J end lost 6 bases, and 8 bases lay between the germline ends. CDR1 is MNHEY, CDR2 SVGAGI, per germline. This CDR3 comprises 12 residues. CDR3 DNA: TGTGCCAGCAGCGAAGCCGCCGGGGAGCTGTTTTTT. Encoded protein: CASSEAAGELFF.

This CDR3 is CASSPPSVSYEQYF. CDR3 DNA: TGTGCCAGCAGCCCCCCATCGGTCTCCTACGAGCAGTACTTC. The gene calls are TRBV5-6 and TRBJ2-7; D remains unclear. Germline V gives CDR1 SGHDT, CDR2 YYEEEE. The CDR3 spans 14 residues. Trimming shortened V by 4 bases and J by 0 bases, and 11 bases separated the two germline ends.

The rearrangement links TRBV11-2 to TRBJ1-1, with 7 positions matching TRBD1. Germline loops: CDR1 SGHAT, CDR2 FQNNGV. The CDR3 contains 19 residues. The ends lost 0 bases at V and 4 bases at J; junction bases unmatched: 17. The CDR3 DNA sequence: TGTGCCAGCAGCTTAGACCGTCCCAGGGGGGAGGACTTCTCCACTGAAGCTTTCTTT. It codes for CASSLDRPRGEDFSTEAFF.

The CDR3 loop reads CASSPATTRNQETQYF. The CDR3 nucleotides read TGTGCCAGCAGCCCTGCAACCACAAGAAACCAAGAGACCCAGTACTTC. The chain joins TRBV7-8 to TRBJ2-5; D unclear. The CDR3 contains 16 residues. Trimming left V 5 bases short and J 0 bases short, with 16 bases between. Per germline, CDR1 SGHVS and CDR2 FQNEAQ.